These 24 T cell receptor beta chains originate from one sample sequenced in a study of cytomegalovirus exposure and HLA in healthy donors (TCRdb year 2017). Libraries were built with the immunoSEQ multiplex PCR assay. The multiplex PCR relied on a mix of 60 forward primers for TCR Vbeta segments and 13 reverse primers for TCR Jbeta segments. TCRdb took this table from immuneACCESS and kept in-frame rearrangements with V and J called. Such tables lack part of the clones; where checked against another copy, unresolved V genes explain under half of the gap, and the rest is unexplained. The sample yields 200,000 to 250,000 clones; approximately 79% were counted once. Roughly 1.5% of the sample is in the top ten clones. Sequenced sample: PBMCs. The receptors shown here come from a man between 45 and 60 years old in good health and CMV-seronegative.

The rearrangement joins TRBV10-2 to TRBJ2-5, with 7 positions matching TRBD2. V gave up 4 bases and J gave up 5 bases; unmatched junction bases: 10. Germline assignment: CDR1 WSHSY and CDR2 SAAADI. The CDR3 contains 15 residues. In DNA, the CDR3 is TGCGCCAGCAGTGGGGCTAGCGGTTCTAGGGAGACCCAGTACTTC. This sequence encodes CASSGASGSRETQYF.

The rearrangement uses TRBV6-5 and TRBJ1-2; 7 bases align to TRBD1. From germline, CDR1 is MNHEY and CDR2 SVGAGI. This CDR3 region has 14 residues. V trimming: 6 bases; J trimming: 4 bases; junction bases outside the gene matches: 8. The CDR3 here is CASRTGYGVYGYTF. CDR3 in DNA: TGTGCCAGCAGGACAGGGTATGGCGTCTATGGCTACACCTTC.

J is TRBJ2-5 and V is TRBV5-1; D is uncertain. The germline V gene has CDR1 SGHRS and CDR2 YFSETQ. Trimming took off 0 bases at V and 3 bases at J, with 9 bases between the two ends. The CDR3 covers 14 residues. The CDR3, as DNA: TGCGCCAGCAGCTTGGGGTACTCCGAAGAGACCCAGTACTTC. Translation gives CASSLGYSEETQYF.

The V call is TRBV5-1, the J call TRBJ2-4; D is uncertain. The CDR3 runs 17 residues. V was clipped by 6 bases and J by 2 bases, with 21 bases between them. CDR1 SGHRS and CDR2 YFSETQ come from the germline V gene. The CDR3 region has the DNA TGCGCCAGCACCAACCCTATCGATAGTGAGTCCAAAAACATTCAGTACTTC. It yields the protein CASTNPIDSESKNIQYF.

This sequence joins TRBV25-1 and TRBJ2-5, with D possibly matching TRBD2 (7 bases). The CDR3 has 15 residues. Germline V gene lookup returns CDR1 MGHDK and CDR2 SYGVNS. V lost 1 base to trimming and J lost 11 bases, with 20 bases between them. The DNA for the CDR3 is TGTGCCAGCAGTGAATTAGGGGGGGACATCGGGGAGCAGTACTTC. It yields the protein CASSELGGDIGEQYF.

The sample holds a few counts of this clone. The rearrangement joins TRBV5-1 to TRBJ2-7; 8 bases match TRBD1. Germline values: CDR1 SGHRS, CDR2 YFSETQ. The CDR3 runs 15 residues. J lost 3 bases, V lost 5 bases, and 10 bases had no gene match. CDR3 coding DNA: TGCGCCAGCAGTTTCCCGGACAGGGCGGACTACGAGCAGTACTTC. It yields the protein CASSFPDRADYEQYF.

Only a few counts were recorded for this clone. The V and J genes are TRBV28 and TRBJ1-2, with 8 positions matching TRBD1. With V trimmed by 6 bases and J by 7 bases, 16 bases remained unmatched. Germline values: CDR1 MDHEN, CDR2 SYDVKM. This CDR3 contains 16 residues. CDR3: CASREDRAPNRRGYTF. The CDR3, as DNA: TGTGCCAGCAGAGAGGACAGGGCCCCAAATCGGCGTGGCTACACCTTC.

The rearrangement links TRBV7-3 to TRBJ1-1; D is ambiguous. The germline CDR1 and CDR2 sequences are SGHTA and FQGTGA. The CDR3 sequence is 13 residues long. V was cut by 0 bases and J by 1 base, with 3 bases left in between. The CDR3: CASSLTANTEAFF. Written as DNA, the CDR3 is TGTGCCAGCAGCTTAACGGCGAACACTGAAGCTTTCTTT.

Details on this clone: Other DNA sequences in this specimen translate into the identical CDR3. The CDR3 nucleotides are TGCGCCAGCAGTCTTACAGGGGGAGTGGATACGCAGTATTTT. This sequence encodes CASSLTGGVDTQYF. The chain uses TRBV5-1 and TRBJ2-3; 8 positions agree with TRBD1. The CDR3 is 14 residues long. The germline gives CDR1 SGHRS, CDR2 YFSETQ. The V segment lost 5 bases and the J segment 6 bases; nucleotides outside the gene matches: 8.

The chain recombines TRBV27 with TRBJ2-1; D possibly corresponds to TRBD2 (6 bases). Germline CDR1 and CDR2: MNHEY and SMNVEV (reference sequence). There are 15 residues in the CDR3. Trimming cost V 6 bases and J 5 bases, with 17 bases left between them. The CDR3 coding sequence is TGTGCCAGCAGGACTAGGGCTAGCGCAGACAATGAGCAGTTCTTC. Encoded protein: CASRTRASADNEQFF.

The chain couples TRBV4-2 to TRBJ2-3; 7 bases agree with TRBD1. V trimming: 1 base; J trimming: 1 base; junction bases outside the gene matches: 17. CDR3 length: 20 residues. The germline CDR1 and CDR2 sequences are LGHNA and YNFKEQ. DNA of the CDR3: TGTGCCAGCAGCCAAGCGGAGTTTTCACAGGGGATGAGTCGCACAGATACGCAGTATTTT. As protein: CASSQAEFSQGMSRTDTQYF.

As DNA, the CDR3 is TGTGCCAGCAGCGGGAGGATAGCGGGCGTATGGGATACGCAGTATTTT. It codes for CASSGRIAGVWDTQYF. This chain links TRBV9 with TRBJ2-3; 7 bases map to TRBD2. Trimming took 3 bases from V and 6 from J; bases not matched to a gene: 13. CDR3 length: 16 residues. Germline-derived CDR1 and CDR2 are SGDLS and YYNGEE.

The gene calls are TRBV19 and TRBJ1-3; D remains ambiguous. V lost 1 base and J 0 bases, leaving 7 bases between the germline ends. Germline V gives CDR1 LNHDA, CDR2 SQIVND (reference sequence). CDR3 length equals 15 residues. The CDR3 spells CASSIGGVSGNTIYF. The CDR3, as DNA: TGTGCCAGTAGTATAGGGGGAGTCTCTGGAAACACCATATATTTT.

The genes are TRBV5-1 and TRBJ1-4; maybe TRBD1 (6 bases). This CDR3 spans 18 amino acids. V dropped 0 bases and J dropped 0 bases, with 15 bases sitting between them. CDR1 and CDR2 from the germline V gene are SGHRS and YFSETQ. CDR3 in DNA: TGCGCCAGCAGCTTGGCCGGCAGGGGCGAGGCAACTAATGAAAAACTGTTTTTT. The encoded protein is CASSLAGRGEATNEKLFF.

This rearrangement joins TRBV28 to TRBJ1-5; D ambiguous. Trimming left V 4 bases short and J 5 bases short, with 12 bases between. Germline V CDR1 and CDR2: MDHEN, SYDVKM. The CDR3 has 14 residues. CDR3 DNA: TGTGCCAGCAGTTCTCTTCGGTTAGATCAGCCCCAGCATTTT. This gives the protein CASSSLRLDQPQHF.

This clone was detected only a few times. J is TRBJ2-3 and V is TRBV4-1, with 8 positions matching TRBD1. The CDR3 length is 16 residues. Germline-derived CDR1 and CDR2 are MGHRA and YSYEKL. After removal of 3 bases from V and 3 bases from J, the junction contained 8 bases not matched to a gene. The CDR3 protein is CASSQWTGPATDTQYF. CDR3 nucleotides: TGCGCCAGCAGCCAGTGGACAGGGCCCGCAACAGATACGCAGTATTTT.

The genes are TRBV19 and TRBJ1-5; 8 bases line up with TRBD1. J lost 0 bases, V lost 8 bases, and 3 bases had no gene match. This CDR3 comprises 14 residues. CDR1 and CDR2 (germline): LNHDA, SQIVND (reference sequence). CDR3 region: CASGTGGSNQPQHF. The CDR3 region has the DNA TGTGCCAGTGGTACAGGGGGTAGCAATCAGCCCCAGCATTTT.

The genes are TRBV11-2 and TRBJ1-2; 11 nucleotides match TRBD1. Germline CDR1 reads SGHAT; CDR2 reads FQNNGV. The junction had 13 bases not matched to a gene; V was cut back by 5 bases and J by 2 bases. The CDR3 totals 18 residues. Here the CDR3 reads CASSMRRRTGGLNYGYTF. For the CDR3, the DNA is TGTGCCAGCAGCATGAGGCGGCGGACAGGGGGCCTCAACTATGGCTACACCTTC.

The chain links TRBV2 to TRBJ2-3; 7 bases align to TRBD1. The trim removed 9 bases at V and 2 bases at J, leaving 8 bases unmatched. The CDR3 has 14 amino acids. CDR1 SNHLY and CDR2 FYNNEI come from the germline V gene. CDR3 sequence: CARSDRPYTDTQYF. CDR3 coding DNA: TGTGCCAGGTCGGACAGGCCGTACACAGATACGCAGTATTTT.

DNA of the CDR3: TGTGCCAGCAGTTTAAGACAGGGAAACTACGAGCAGTACTTC. It encodes CASSLRQGNYEQYF. V and J are TRBV27 and TRBJ2-7; 7 bases match TRBD1. The CDR3 loop spans 14 amino acids. Germline CDR1 is MNHEY and CDR2 is SMNVEV (reference sequence). Trimming took 2 bases from V and 3 from J; bases not matched to a gene: 4.

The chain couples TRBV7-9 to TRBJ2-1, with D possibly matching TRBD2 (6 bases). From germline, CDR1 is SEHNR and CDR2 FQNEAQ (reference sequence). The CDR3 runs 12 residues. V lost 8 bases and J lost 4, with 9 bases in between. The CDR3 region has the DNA TGTGCCAGCCTAGCGACTTACAATGAGCAGTTCTTC. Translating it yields CASLATYNEQFF.

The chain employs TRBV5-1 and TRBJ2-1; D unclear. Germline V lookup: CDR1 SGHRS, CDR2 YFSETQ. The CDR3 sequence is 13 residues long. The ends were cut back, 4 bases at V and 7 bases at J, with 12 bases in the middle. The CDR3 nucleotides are TGCGCCAGCAGCACATCTACCGGGAATGAGCAGTTCTTC. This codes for CASSTSTGNEQFF.

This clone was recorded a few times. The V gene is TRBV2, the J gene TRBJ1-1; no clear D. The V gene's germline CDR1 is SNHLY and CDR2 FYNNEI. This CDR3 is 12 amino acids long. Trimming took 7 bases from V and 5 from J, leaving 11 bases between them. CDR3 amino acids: CASIADGTEAFF. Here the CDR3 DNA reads TGTGCCAGCATCGCGGATGGAACTGAAGCTTTCTTT. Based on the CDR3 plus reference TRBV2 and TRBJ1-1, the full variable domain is EPEVTQTPSHQVTQMGQEVILRCVPISNHLYFYWYRQILGQKVEFLVSFYNNEISEKSEIFDDQFSVERPDGSNFTLKIRSTKLEDSAMYFCASIADGTEAFFGQGTRLTVV.

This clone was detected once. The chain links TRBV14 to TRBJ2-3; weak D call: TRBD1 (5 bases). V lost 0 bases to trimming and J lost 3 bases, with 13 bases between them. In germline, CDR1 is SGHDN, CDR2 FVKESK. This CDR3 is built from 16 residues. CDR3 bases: TGTGCCAGCAGCCAAGACCCAGGGTTGAGGACAGATACGCAGTATTTT. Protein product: CASSQDPGLRTDTQYF.